The rows below give T cell receptor beta chains drawn from one sample of a study of cytomegalovirus exposure and HLA in healthy donors. Here immunoSEQ multiplex PCR was the method, and the copy in TCRdb shows in-frame clones only, minus some. Of approximately 150,000 clones in the sample, more than 75% are singletons; the top ten hold around 10%. Sequencing used PBMCs. The receptors were sampled from a man younger than 35 in good health and CMV-seropositive. Both conserved end residues are part of each CDR3. D genes are given only for firm matches. The listing skips clone size in some rows; elsewhere it reads once, few, many or a size class.

j_call v_call d_call clone_size cdr3_aa cdr3_nt
TRBJ2-3 TRBV4-2 TRBD2 - CASSQPGLAGTDTQYF TGTGCCAGCAGCCAACCCGGACTAGCGGGCACAGATACGCAGTATTTT
TRBJ2-1 TRBV2 - few CASTRVPSGLVFF TGTGCCAGCACCCGCGTTCCTTCAGGGCTTGTGTTCTTC
TRBJ1-1 TRBV5-1 TRBD1 - CASSFSQGVGTEAFF TGCGCCAGCAGCTTCTCACAGGGGGTGGGTACTGAAGCTTTCTTT
TRBJ2-3 TRBV11-1 TRBD2 - CASSYAGVTDTQYF TGTGCCAGCAGCTATGCGGGAGTCACAGATACGCAGTATTTT
TRBJ2-1 TRBV2 - few CASLQGRNEQFF TGTGCCAGCCTACAGGGAAGGAATGAGCAGTTCTTC
TRBJ1-1 TRBV10-2 - - CASNRGWNTEAFF TGCGCCAGCAATAGGGGATGGAACACTGAAGCTTTCTTT
TRBJ2-6 TRBV30 TRBD1 - CAWGTDPSGANVLTF TGTGCCTGGGGGACAGATCCCTCTGGGGCCAACGTCCTGACTTTC
TRBJ1-2 TRBV9 TRBD1 - CASSRGQGDYGYTF TGTGCCAGCAGCAGAGGACAGGGAGACTATGGCTACACCTTC
TRBJ1-1 TRBV6-6 - - CASSADGENTEAFF TGTGCCAGCAGCGCCGACGGGGAGAACACTGAAGCTTTCTTT
TRBJ2-1 TRBV6-5 - - CASSFLTGSYNEQFF TGTGCCAGCAGTTTCCTGACAGGTTCCTACAATGAGCAGTTCTTC
TRBJ2-3 TRBV21-1 - once CASSNSWGRTDTQYF TGTGCCAGCAGCAATTCATGGGGGAGGACAGATACGCAGTATTTT
TRBJ2-3 TRBV10-3 TRBD1 - CAISKTTIIGTGINHTQYF TGTGCCATCAGTAAAACCACCATCATCGGGACAGGAATTAATCATACGCAGTATTTT
TRBJ2-2 TRBV29-1 - once CSVEIETGLTGELFF TGCAGCGTTGAGATTGAGACAGGCCTCACCGGGGAGCTGTTTTTT
TRBJ2-1 TRBV5-1 TRBD2 - CASSSDSGSSYNEQFF TGCGCCAGCAGCTCTGATAGCGGGAGCTCCTACAATGAGCAGTTCTTC
TRBJ1-5 TRBV2 TRBD1 - CASSPGQGGNQPQHF TGTGCCAGCAGTCCGGGACAGGGAGGCAATCAGCCCCAGCATTTT
TRBJ1-5 TRBV7-9 TRBD1 - CASSPNRGENQPQHF TGTGCCAGCAGCCCGAACAGGGGAGAGAATCAGCCCCAGCATTTT
TRBJ2-7 TRBV5-1 - - CASSLVPGEGSYEQYF TGCGCCAGCAGCTTGGTTCCAGGGGAGGGCTCCTACGAGCAGTACTTC
TRBJ2-5 TRBV5-1 TRBD2 once CASSLDSRAWGLAGEETQYF TGCGCCAGCAGCTTGGACTCTAGAGCTTGGGGACTAGCGGGAGAAGAGACCCAGTACTTC
TRBJ2-1 TRBV19 TRBD1 - CASSIATGAYNEQFF TGTGCCAGTAGTATAGCTACAGGGGCCTACAATGAGCAGTTCTTC
TRBJ1-5 TRBV19 - - CASTHRGQPQHF TGTGCCAGTACCCATAGGGGTCAGCCCCAGCATTTT
TRBJ1-6 TRBV21-1 - few CASSKLKPGGTGNSPLHF TGTGCCAGCAGCAAATTAAAGCCGGGCGGGACAGGGAATTCACCCCTCCACTTT
TRBJ2-2 TRBV7-6 TRBD1 once CASRGTGLTGELFF TGTGCCAGCCGGGGGACAGGGCTCACCGGGGAGCTGTTTTTT
TRBJ1-2 TRBV16 - - CASSPRVGYGYTF TGTGCCAGCAGCCCCAGGGTCGGGTATGGCTACACCTTC
TRBJ2-7 TRBV5-4 TRBD2 - CASSWGGAGGYEQYF TGTGCCAGCAGCTGGGGAGGGGCCGGGGGATACGAGCAGTACTTC
TRBJ1-2 TRBV11-2 TRBD1 - CASSPLTGGDYGYTF TGTGCCAGCAGTCCACTGACAGGGGGTGACTATGGCTACACCTTC
TRBJ2-2 TRBV9 TRBD2 - CASSVSGLAAGELFF TGTGCCAGCAGCGTATCGGGACTAGCGGCCGGGGAGCTGTTTTTT
TRBJ1-2 TRBV28 - - CASPPPPDRGIGTNYGYTF TGTGCCAGCCCCCCCCCTCCGGACAGAGGAATAGGGACTAACTATGGCTACACCTTC
TRBJ1-4 TRBV6-5 - - CASSTNLGGEKLFF TGTGCCAGCAGTACAAATCTCGGCGGGGAAAAACTGTTTTTT
TRBJ2-7 TRBV5-1 - once CASKAFDSVYEQYF TGCGCCAGCAAAGCCTTCGACTCCGTCTACGAGCAGTACTTC
TRBJ2-4 TRBV5-1 - once CASSPGGGGGNIQYF TGCGCCAGCAGCCCGGGAGGCGGGGGCGGCAACATTCAGTACTTC
TRBJ1-5 TRBV6-1 TRBD1 - CASNQGARSNQPQHF TGTGCCAGCAACCAGGGGGCAAGAAGCAATCAGCCCCAGCATTTT
TRBJ2-7 TRBV27 - many CASSLSFCEQYF TGTGCCAGCAGCCTATCTTTTTGCGAGCAGTACTTC
TRBJ2-1 TRBV4-2 TRBD2 once CASSQWTSGSRIEQFF TGTGCCAGCAGCCAATGGACTAGCGGGAGCCGGATTGAGCAGTTCTTC
TRBJ1-2 TRBV29-1 TRBD1 - CSVGRGTGGANGYTF TGCAGCGTTGGGCGGGGGACAGGGGGCGCAAATGGCTACACCTTC
TRBJ2-7 TRBV5-1 TRBD2 - CARLRGGTQGQYF TGCGCCAGACTACGGGGAGGGACCCAGGGGCAGTACTTC
TRBJ2-2 TRBV2 - - CASSERVVGELFF TGTGCCAGCAGTGAGCGTGTGGTCGGGGAGCTGTTTTTT
TRBJ1-1 TRBV7-9 - - CASSQIGEAFF TGTGCCAGCAGCCAAATCGGTGAAGCTTTCTTT